The entry that follows covers one TCR beta chain sequence. The sample is drawn from a study of blood T cell repertoires in COVID-19. About the study: The cDNA or gDNA used as material had been derived from T cells, B-cell-depleted T cells, or PBMCs.

Profiled with immunoSEQ multiplex PCR; TCRdb holds only in-frame clones, not every one. The table lists about 77,000 clones, roughly three quarters of them singletons. The length of the CDR3 is 15 residues. Losses at the gene ends were 4 bases for V and 5 bases for J; bases not matched to a gene: 3. Germline V gene data show CDR1 as LGHNA and CDR2 as YNFKEQ. Sample: peripheral blood. The chain joins TRBV4-2 to TRBJ2-1; 12 bases fit TRBD2. The source is a man between 65 and 85 years old with active or convalescent COVID-19. DNA of the CDR3: TGTGCCAGCAGCCCTCTAGCGGGGGGGAACAATGAGCAGTTCTTC. It encodes CASSPLAGGNNEQFF.